One sample yielded the 18 T cell receptor beta chains listed below, sequenced in a study of T cell repertoires in cytomegalovirus infection. Each CDR3 protein is one row after TCRdb ran MiXCR on the reads. The table includes approximately 730,000 distinct CDR3 sequences, just under 30% detected once. For these receptors, no antigen is known. The specimen was cultured CD8+ T cells from PBMCs, collected from culture after CMV antigen stimulation. All receptors come from a human donor in good health (CMV status not recorded). Some clones in this sample may be carry-over from other donors' samples.

The chain combines TRBV7-6 with TRBJ2-5, with 11 positions matching TRBD2. The ends lost 6 bases at V and 5 bases at J; junction bases unmatched: 5. The CDR3 totals 14 residues. Germline CDR1 reads SGHVS; CDR2 reads FNYEAQ. DNA of the CDR3: TGTGCCAGCAGTAGCGGGGGGGGGATCGAGACCCAGTACTTC. It codes for CASSSGGGIETQYF.

This clonotype was counted a few times. This chain links TRBV11-2 with TRBJ2-1; no clear D gene. V was cut by 5 bases and J by 8 bases, with 10 bases left in between. Germline CDR1 reads SGHAT; CDR2 reads FQNNGV. This CDR3 has 12 amino acids. The CDR3 sequence: CASSQRPDEQFF. In DNA, the CDR3 is TGTGCCAGCAGCCAACGACCCGATGAGCAGTTCTTC.

The chain employs TRBV10-3 and TRBJ2-2; D remains unclear. The V gene's germline CDR1 is ENHRY and CDR2 SYGVKD. V lost 0 bases, J lost 3 bases, and 5 bases lay in between. CDR3 size: 14 residues. In DNA form, the CDR3 reads TGTGCCATCAGTGAGTCGAAATACACCGGGGAGCTGTTTTTT. Translation: CAISESKYTGELFF.

The chain joins TRBV27 to TRBJ2-1; D ambiguous. Trimming removed 10 bases from V and 4 bases from J, with 14 bases in between. Per the germline V gene, CDR1 is MNHEY and CDR2 is SMNVEV (reference sequence). This CDR3 region has 13 residues. CDR3 amino acids: CATSSPVYNEQFF. For the CDR3, the DNA is TGTGCCACGTCAAGCCCAGTGTACAATGAGCAGTTCTTC.

J is TRBJ2-3 and V is TRBV27; weak D call: TRBD2 (5 bases). CDR1 is MNHEY, CDR2 SMNVEV, per germline (reference sequence). The CDR3 has 16 residues. Trimming left V 3 bases short and J 1 base short, with 14 bases between. The CDR3, as DNA: TGTGCCAGCAGTTTCGATGGCGGGCGTGGCACAGATACGCAGTATTTT. It yields the protein CASSFDGGRGTDTQYF.

The chain links TRBV7-6 to TRBJ2-3, with D perhaps matching TRBD2 (6 bases). The CDR3 spans 14 residues. The V gene's germline CDR1 is SGHVS and CDR2 FNYEAQ. V lost 5 bases and J lost 6, with 15 bases in between. CDR3 DNA sequence: TGTGCCAGCAGCCTGGGACTGGCCGTCGATACGCAGTATTTT. It yields the protein CASSLGLAVDTQYF.

This rearrangement joins TRBV10-2 to TRBJ2-7, with D maybe TRBD1 (6 bases). In germline, CDR1 is WSHSY, CDR2 SAAADI. The CDR3 is 13 amino acids. V lost 5 bases and J lost 2, with 10 bases in between. The CDR3: CASSRDNAYEQYF. DNA of the CDR3: TGCGCCAGCAGTAGGGACAACGCCTACGAGCAGTACTTC.

The sample holds a few counts of this clonotype. The chain is built from TRBV7-6 and TRBJ2-6, with TRBD1 matching over 7 bases. The V and J ends lost 2 bases and 2 bases, in that order; junction bases with no gene match: 3. Germline CDR1 and CDR2: SGHVS and FNYEAQ. CDR3 length: 16 amino acids. CDR3 loop: CASSLLRGPGANVLTF. The CDR3 region has the DNA TGTGCCAGCAGCTTATTAAGGGGGCCTGGGGCCAACGTCCTGACTTTC.

The rearrangement uses TRBV12-3 or TRBV12-4 and TRBJ1-2, with a possible D match to TRBD1 (6 bases). The CDR3 is 15 amino acids. The V gene lost 5 bases and the J gene lost 5 bases, with 18 bases spanning the gap. As DNA, the CDR3 is TGTGCCAGCAGTCCACCCGGACAGCTCTCTTATGGCTACACCTTC. It yields the protein CASSPPGQLSYGYTF.

In its sample, this clonotype was seen a few times. V usage is TRBV3-1 and J usage is TRBJ1-1; D remains unclear. CDR1 LGHDT and CDR2 YNNKEL come from the germline V gene (reference sequence). The germline V and J ends were trimmed by 1 base and 0 bases, with 9 bases remaining between them. The CDR3 is 15 amino acids. The CDR3 DNA sequence: TGTGCCAGCAGCCAAGCGCAGGAGCTGAACACTGAAGCTTTCTTT. Translating it yields CASSQAQELNTEAFF.

The chain links TRBV4-1 to TRBJ2-1, with D possibly TRBD2 on 5 matching bases. The V gene's germline CDR1 is MGHRA and CDR2 YSYEKL. The CDR3 is 13 amino acids. Trimming shortened V by 2 bases and J by 8 bases, and 10 bases separated the two germline ends. CDR3 amino acids: CASSQIGEDEQFF. Here the CDR3 DNA reads TGCGCCAGCAGCCAAATCGGGGAAGATGAGCAGTTCTTC.

The chain recombines TRBV12-5 with TRBJ1-1; no firm D call. The CDR3 runs to 14 residues. Germline lookup yields CDR1 LGHNT and CDR2 FRNRAP. Between the trimmed V and J ends, which lost 2 bases and 4 bases, there was a span of 11 bases. DNA for the CDR3: TGTGCTAGTGGTTTGACGGCTAGAGGCACTGAAGCTTTCTTT. Its protein product is CASGLTARGTEAFF.

V usage is TRBV27 and J usage is TRBJ1-2; 7 bases are shared with TRBD1. The germline V gene has CDR1 MNHEY and CDR2 SMNVEV (reference sequence). J gave up 10 bases and V 7 bases, and 15 bases lay outside the gene matches. The CDR3 spans 14 residues. The CDR3, as DNA: TGTGCCAGCATCACTACCCGGGGACAGTGGGTCTACACCTTC. Encoded protein: CASITTRGQWVYTF.

The V and J genes are TRBV6-8 and TRBJ2-2; D ambiguous. This CDR3 contains 12 residues. CDR1 is MNHGY and CDR2 is SAAAGT in the germline V gene. Trimming removed 5 bases at V and 5 bases at J, with 6 bases between. CDR3 amino acids: CASSRWTGELFF. The CDR3 DNA sequence: TGTGCCAGCAGTAGATGGACCGGGGAGCTGTTTTTT.

The J gene is TRBJ1-2, the V gene TRBV27, with 9 positions matching TRBD1. J gave up 7 bases and V 2 bases, and 5 bases lay outside the gene matches. This CDR3 comprises 14 residues. Germline CDR1 reads MNHEY; CDR2 reads SMNVEV (reference sequence). The CDR3 coding sequence is TGTGCCAGCAGTTTAGGGGGGACAGGGTTTGGCTACACCTTC. It encodes CASSLGGTGFGYTF.

This clonotype was seen many times. The chain recombines TRBV9 with TRBJ1-1; 7 bases are a match to TRBD1. V lost 4 bases to trimming and J lost 3 bases; unmatched junction nucleotides: 12. Germline V gene data show CDR1 as SGDLS and CDR2 as YYNGEE. The CDR3 runs to 16 residues. The CDR3 sequence is CASSPYPDRVDTEAFF. The CDR3 nucleotides read TGTGCCAGCAGCCCGTACCCTGACAGGGTGGACACTGAAGCTTTCTTT.

The V call is TRBV4-1, the J call TRBJ2-1; D not resolved. Between the trimmed V and J ends, which lost 5 bases and 5 bases, there was a span of 13 bases. The V gene's germline CDR1 is MGHRA and CDR2 YSYEKL. This CDR3 spans 14 amino acids. The CDR3: CASSFGGSNNEQFF. The CDR3 DNA reads as TGCGCCAGCAGCTTCGGCGGCAGTAACAATGAGCAGTTCTTC.

This rearrangement joins TRBV28 to TRBJ2-7; 10 bases align to TRBD1. The length of the CDR3 is 16 residues. V was pared by 1 base and J by 5 bases, with 8 bases of the junction left unmatched. Germline lookup yields CDR1 MDHEN and CDR2 SYDVKM. CDR3 residues: CASSLSKGTGVDEQYV. The CDR3 nucleotides are TGTGCCAGCAGTTTATCTAAAGGGACAGGGGTCGACGAGCAGTACGTC.